This TCR beta chain was captured by sequencing in a study of blood T cell repertoires in COVID-19. Germline CDR1 and CDR2: MRHNA and SNTAGT. CDR3 length equals 14 residues. Trimming took 5 bases from V and 2 from J, leaving 7 bases between them. The table came from immunoSEQ multiplex PCR; TCRdb's copy has only in-frame clones and leaves some out. Here the sample spans some 50,000 clones, more than 75% being singletons. This clone has more than one count but fewer than ten. V usage is TRBV6-4 and J usage is TRBJ2-6, with D perhaps matching TRBD2 (5 bases). The specimen was peripheral blood. The sequence was collected from a woman aged 80 or over with acute or convalescent COVID-19. The CDR3, as DNA: TGTGCCAGCAGTAGCGGACCTGGGGCCAACGTCCTGACTTTC. This codes for CASSSGPGANVLTF.